Shown below are 25 T cell receptor beta chains from a single sample sequenced in a study of regulatory T cells in long-lasting Graves disease. Building the TCR beta libraries relied on iRepertoire HTBI primers, and CDR3 regions underwent Arm-PCR. One entry per CDR3 protein, called by TCRdb with MiXCR from the multiplex PCR reads. The table records 390,000 or so distinct CDR3 sequences, 20% to 25% of them present only once. The time point denotes: persistent/refractory GD, antithyroid drugs over 5 years with positive TRAb. Following extraction of RNA from PBMCs, that RNA was used to make the TCR library. Sequencing used peripheral blood mononuclear cells (PBMCs), obtained when the disease was refractory, from a patient treated with antithyroid drugs. These receptors all come from a middle-aged woman with Graves disease.

The chain is built from TRBV5-1 and TRBJ2-7, with D unclear. V lost 0 bases, J lost 6 bases, and 10 bases lay in between. Germline CDR1 SGHRS, CDR2 YFSETQ. The CDR3 spans 13 residues. DNA for the CDR3: TGCGCCAGCAGCTTGGTATTCGTCGGCGAGCAGTACTTC. This translates into CASSLVFVGEQYF.

The chain combines TRBV19 with TRBJ1-1; TRBD1 is a possible D gene (5 bases). From germline, CDR1 is LNHDA and CDR2 SQIVND (reference sequence). The CDR3 covers 14 residues. The V end lost 4 bases, the J end lost 7 bases, and 16 bases lay between the germline ends. The CDR3 DNA reads TGTGCCAGTAGTAGGGGGGTCGGGCTACTTGAAGCTTTCTTT. Amino acid sequence: CASSRGVGLLEAFF.

V gene TRBV4-1 combines with J gene TRBJ2-7; D unresolved. Germline-derived CDR1 and CDR2 are MGHRA and YSYEKL. The CDR3 covers 13 residues. The V gene lost 1 base and the J gene lost 5 bases, with 9 bases spanning the gap. The CDR3 region has the DNA TGCGCCAGCAGCCAAGTAGGACCTGACGAGCAGTACTTC. Translating it yields CASSQVGPDEQYF.

This clonotype appeared many times. This chain joins TRBV28 and TRBJ2-1, with 11 nucleotides matching TRBD2. The CDR3 totals 18 residues. V lost 4 bases, J lost 6 bases, and 14 bases stayed unmatched. The V gene's germline CDR1 is MDHEN and CDR2 SYDVKM. CDR3 amino acids: CASSSPTLLAGGSNEQFF. The DNA for the CDR3 is TGTGCCAGCAGTTCTCCAACCCTCCTAGCGGGAGGTAGCAATGAGCAGTTCTTC.

This clonotype has just a few counts. The rearrangement joins TRBV7-2 to TRBJ2-2, with 8 bases that match TRBD2. V shed 5 bases, J shed 6 bases, and the junction held 17 bases outside the gene matches. This CDR3 spans 18 amino acids. Germline V gene data show CDR1 as SGHTA and CDR2 as FQGNSA. Written as DNA, the CDR3 is TGTGCCAGCAGCCCGCGACCGACTAGCGCTCTGGGGCCCGGGGAGCTGTTTTTT. Its protein is CASSPRPTSALGPGELFF.

J is TRBJ2-4 and V is TRBV2, with 8 bases aligning to TRBD2. The V segment lost 6 bases and the J segment 0 bases; nucleotides outside the gene matches: 4. Germline-derived CDR1 and CDR2 are SNHLY and FYNNEI. The CDR3 extends over 15 amino acids. The chain's CDR3 is CASSFSGIAKNIQYF. As DNA, the CDR3 is TGTGCCAGCAGCTTTAGCGGGATAGCCAAAAACATTCAGTACTTC.

This clonotype has more than one count but fewer than ten. This chain connects TRBV11-2 to TRBJ2-3; D perhaps matches TRBD2 (6 bases). Germline V CDR1 and CDR2: SGHAT, FQNNGV. This CDR3 region has 14 residues. Trimming stripped 6 bases from V and 2 bases from J, with 12 bases between. CDR3 bases: TGTGCCAGCAGTTGGCGGGACCCCACAGATACGCAGTATTTT. Its protein product is CASSWRDPTDTQYF.

This clonotype appeared many times. The CDR3 DNA reads as TGTGCCATCAGTGAGTCTAGCCTTCCTATGGAGCAGTACTTC. Translated: CAISESSLPMEQYF. The V gene is TRBV10-3, the J gene TRBJ2-7; D not certain. V was cut by 0 bases and J by 7 bases, with 13 bases left in between. Germline V gene sequence: CDR1 ENHRY, CDR2 SYGVKD. There are 14 residues in the CDR3.

This clonotype was detected ten times or more. The V call is TRBV20-1, the J call TRBJ1-5; D gene uncertain. V lost 0 bases and J 7 bases, leaving 13 bases between the germline ends. The germline V gene encodes CDR1 DFQATT and CDR2 SNEGSKA (reference sequence). The CDR3 runs 14 residues. In nucleotides, the CDR3 is TGCAGTGCTAGAGATGGAGGAGGGCGGCAGCCCCAGCATTTT. Protein product: CSARDGGGRQPQHF.

The chain joins TRBV7-8 to TRBJ1-1, with D possibly TRBD1 on 5 matching bases. Germline V gene lookup returns CDR1 SGHVS and CDR2 FQNEAQ. V lost 5 bases and J 4 bases, leaving 17 bases between the germline ends. This CDR3 has 15 amino acids. The CDR3 DNA sequence: TGTGCCAGCAGCCCCTCGAGCAGGGTTCTCACTGAAGCTTTCTTT. It codes for CASSPSSRVLTEAFF.

In the case of this clonotype: A read error may account for a junction end that differs from germline. This chain connects TRBV12-3 or TRBV12-4 to TRBJ1-3; maybe TRBD1 (6 bases). The length of the CDR3 is 14 residues. CDR3 region: CASSRTASENTIYF. As DNA, the CDR3 is TGTGCCAGCAGTCGGACAGCCTCTGAAAACACCATATATTTT.

This clonotype was counted a single time. Possible read error: a much larger clone is one base away. J is TRBJ2-7 and V is TRBV11-2; D unresolved. The germline gives CDR1 SGHAT, CDR2 FQNNGV. The CDR3 is made up of 14 amino acids. The CDR3 reads CASSPKRIHYGQYF. The DNA for the CDR3 is TGTGCCAGCAGCCCAAAGAGGATACACTACGGGCAGTACTTC.

This clonotype was found many times. The chain recombines TRBV12-3 or TRBV12-4 with TRBJ2-4, with 10 bases identical to TRBD1. The CDR3 consists of 19 residues. J lost 0 bases, V lost 5 bases, and 13 bases had no gene match. The CDR3 reads CASSDRDRGFMIAKNIQYF. CDR3 coding DNA: TGTGCCAGCAGTGACCGGGACAGGGGATTTATGATAGCCAAAAACATTCAGTACTTC.

The V gene is TRBV20-1, the J gene TRBJ2-7; D may be TRBD2 (6 bases). In germline, CDR1 is DFQATT, CDR2 SNEGSKA (reference sequence). The CDR3 is 13 amino acids. V lost 6 bases and J lost 2, with 14 bases in between. The CDR3 sequence is CSAKPGVTYEQYF. The CDR3 nucleotides are TGCAGTGCAAAACCGGGAGTAACCTACGAGCAGTACTTC.

A few counts support this clonotype. This rearrangement joins TRBV6-2 or TRBV6-3 to TRBJ2-6; D remains unclear. Germline V gives CDR1 MNHEY, CDR2 SVGEGT. This CDR3 is built from 17 residues. Between the trimmed V and J ends, which lost 0 bases and 0 bases, there was a span of 9 bases. CDR3: CASSYSGVGSGANVLTF. In DNA form, the CDR3 reads TGTGCCAGCAGTTACTCGGGTGTCGGCTCTGGGGCCAACGTCCTGACTTTC.

This clonotype came up a few times. It may be a read error: a sequence one base away is much more abundant. V is TRBV11-2 and J is TRBJ2-6; unclear D gene. The CDR3 runs to 14 residues. From germline, CDR1 is SGHAT and CDR2 FQNNGV. Deletions cut 8 bases from V and 0 bases from J, with 8 bases between. CDR3 DNA sequence: TGTGCCAGCCACGGTTTCTCTGGGGCCAACGTCCTGACTTTC. As protein: CASHGFSGANVLTF.

This clonotype has a count of ten or more. It is unclear where the CDR3 begins or ends on the DNA, so no DNA is shown, and the CDR3 is as TCRdb lists it. The chain recombines TRBV10-3 with TRBJ1-2; the D segment call TRBD1 is taken from the table without a DNA check. The CDR3 is 16 residues long, counting both termini. Germline-derived CDR1 and CDR2 are ENHRY and SYGVKD. The CDR3 sequence is CATGVGDSSSGYGYTF.

Only a few counts were recorded for this clonotype. The V and J genes are TRBV7-2 and TRBJ1-6; tentatively, D is TRBD1 (6 bases). Germline V gene data show CDR1 as SGHTA and CDR2 as FQGNSA. The germline V and J ends were trimmed by 5 bases and 4 bases, with 12 bases remaining between them. The length of the CDR3 is 15 residues. Written as DNA, the CDR3 is TGTGCCAGCAGCCCTCGGACAGTTTATAATTCACCCCTCCACTTT. Its translation: CASSPRTVYNSPLHF.

V usage is TRBV20-1 and J usage is TRBJ1-1, with no clear D. V dropped 1 base and J dropped 7 bases, with 16 bases sitting between them. Per the germline V gene, CDR1 is DFQATT and CDR2 is SNEGSKA (reference sequence). CDR3 length: 14 residues. The CDR3, as DNA: TGCAGTGCTAGAGTTCTCCGCGGAGGTCATGAAGCTTTCTTT. Amino acid sequence: CSARVLRGGHEAFF.

A word on this clonotype: The junction does not match germline at one end; this may be a read error. The chain links TRBV4-2 to TRBJ2-7; D possibly uses TRBD1 or TRBD2 (5 bases each). This CDR3 region has 15 residues. Germline loops: CDR1 LGHNA, CDR2 YNFKEQ. The CDR3 nucleotides read TGTGCCAGCAGCCCCACGGGACGTACCTCCGACGAGCAGTACTTC. Its protein is CASSPTGRTSDEQYF.

This clonotype was found a few times. The chain employs TRBV29-1 and TRBJ1-3; D might be TRBD1 (5 bases). Germline CDR1 is SQVTM and CDR2 is ANQGSEA. CDR3 size: 12 residues. Trimming removed 4 bases from V and 6 bases from J, with 10 bases in between. Here the CDR3 reads CSVGEGSNTIYF. The CDR3 DNA follows: TGCAGCGTTGGTGAGGGGTCAAACACCATATATTTT.

V usage is TRBV28 and J usage is TRBJ1-5, with TRBD1 matching 8 bases. The CDR3 is 16 residues long. Per the germline V gene, CDR1 is MDHEN and CDR2 is SYDVKM. Germline trimming cut 0 bases from V and 4 bases from J; bases unmatched to any gene: 5. The CDR3 loop reads CASSLWSTGVNQPQHF. The DNA of the CDR3 is TGTGCCAGCAGTTTATGGTCGACAGGGGTAAATCAGCCCCAGCATTTT.

This clonotype was counted once. The chain is built from TRBV11-2 and TRBJ2-1, with D maybe TRBD2 (5 bases). The CDR3 length is 15 residues. The ends were cut back, 5 bases at V and 1 base at J, with 12 bases in the middle. Germline V gene data show CDR1 as SGHAT and CDR2 as FQNNGV. Here the CDR3 DNA reads TGTGCCAGCAGCCGCGGGTTCAGATCCTACAATGAGCAGTTCTTC. Its translation is CASSRGFRSYNEQFF. Supplemented by reference TRBV11-2 and TRBJ2-1, the full variable domain reads EAGVAQSPRYKIIEKRQSVAFWCNPISGHATLYWYQQILGQGPKLLIQFQNNGVVDDSQLPKDRFSAERLKGVDSTLKIQPAKLEDSAVYLCASSRGFRSYNEQFFGPGTRLTVL.

This clonotype came up a few times. The genes are TRBV3-1 and TRBJ1-4; 9 nucleotides agree with TRBD1. Trimming took 4 bases from V and 11 from J; bases not matched to a gene: 2. From germline, CDR1 is LGHDT and CDR2 YNNKEL (reference sequence). There are 12 residues in the CDR3. Written as DNA, the CDR3 is TGTGCCAGCAGCCCGGGACAGGGCAAACTGTTTTTT. This gives the protein CASSPGQGKLFF.

This clonotype came up many times. The V call is TRBV6-5, the J call TRBJ1-2; a possible D gene is TRBD1 (5 bases). The CDR3 runs to 18 residues. Between the trimmed V and J ends, which lost 0 bases and 0 bases, there was a span of 17 bases. Germline V gene lookup returns CDR1 MNHEY and CDR2 SVGAGI. The DNA of the CDR3 is TGTGCCAGCAGTTACTCGAAAGTTGGGGCACCTCCTAACTATGGCTACACCTTC. It encodes CASSYSKVGAPPNYGYTF.